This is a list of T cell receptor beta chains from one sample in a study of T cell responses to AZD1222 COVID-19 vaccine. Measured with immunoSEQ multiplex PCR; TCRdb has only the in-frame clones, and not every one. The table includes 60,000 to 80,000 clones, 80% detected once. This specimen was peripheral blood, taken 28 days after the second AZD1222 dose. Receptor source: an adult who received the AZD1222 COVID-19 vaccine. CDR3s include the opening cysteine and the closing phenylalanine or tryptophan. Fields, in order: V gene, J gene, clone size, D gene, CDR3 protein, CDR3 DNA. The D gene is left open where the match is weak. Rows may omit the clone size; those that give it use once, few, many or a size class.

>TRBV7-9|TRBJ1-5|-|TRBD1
CASSSGGISQPQHF
TGTGCCAGCAGCTCAGGGGGTATCAGTCAGCCCCAGCATTTT
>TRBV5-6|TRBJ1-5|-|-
CASSLLSDNSGLPQHF
TGTGCCAGCAGCCTCCTTTCGGACAATAGCGGTCTGCCCCAGCATTTT
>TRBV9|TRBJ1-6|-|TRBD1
CASSVGQGEGSPLHF
TGTGCCAGCAGCGTAGGACAGGGAGAGGGTTCACCCCTCCACTTT
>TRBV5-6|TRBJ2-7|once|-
CASNSAASYEQYF
TGTGCCAGCAACAGTGCGGCCTCCTACGAGCAGTACTTC
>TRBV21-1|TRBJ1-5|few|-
CASSNNGVGTAPAF
TGTGCCAGCAGCAATAACGGGGTTGGAACAGCCCCAGCATTT
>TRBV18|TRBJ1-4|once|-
CASSPQGTNEKLFF
TGTGCCAGCTCACCGCAGGGAACTAATGAAAAACTGTTTTTT
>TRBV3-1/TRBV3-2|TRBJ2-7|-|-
CASSRIFGLSYEQYF
TGTGCCAGCAGTCGAATATTTGGGTTAAGCTACGAGCAGTACTTC
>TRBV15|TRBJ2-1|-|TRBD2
CATSREREGRGEQFF
TGTGCCACCAGCAGAGAGCGGGAGGGCCGCGGGGAGCAGTTCTTC
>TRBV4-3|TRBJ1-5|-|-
CASISGTANQPQHF
TGCGCCAGCATATCAGGGACGGCAAATCAGCCCCAGCATTTT
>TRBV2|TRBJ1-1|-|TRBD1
CASRDGTGVSEAFF
TGTGCCAGCAGGGACGGGACAGGGGTTTCTGAAGCTTTCTTT
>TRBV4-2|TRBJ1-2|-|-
CASSQDQGRGDYGYTF
TGTGCCAGCAGCCAAGATCAGGGCAGGGGAGACTATGGCTACACCTTC
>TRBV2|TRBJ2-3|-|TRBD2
CASSDGRRAGVDTQYF
TGTGCCAGCAGTGACGGGCGTCGAGCGGGAGTAGATACGCAGTATTTT
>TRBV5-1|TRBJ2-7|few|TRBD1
CASSSGQGIIEQYF
TGCGCCAGCAGCTCGGGACAGGGGATCATCGAGCAGTACTTC
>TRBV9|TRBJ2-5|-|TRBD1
CASSEGAVRETQYF
TGTGCCAGCAGCGAGGGGGCGGTACGAGAGACCCAGTACTTC
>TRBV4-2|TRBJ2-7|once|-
CASSQAGRFYEQYF
TGTGCCAGCAGCCAAGCGGGGCGGTTCTACGAGCAGTACTTC
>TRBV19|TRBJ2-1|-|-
CASSIRTLGYNEQFF
TGTGCCAGTAGTATAAGGACATTAGGTTACAATGAGCAGTTCTTC
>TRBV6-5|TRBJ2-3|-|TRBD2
CASSYQASGGDTQYF
TGTGCCAGCAGTTACCAGGCTAGCGGGGGAGATACGCAGTATTTT
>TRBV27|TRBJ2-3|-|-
CASSFLARGGSTDTQYF
TGTGCCAGCAGTTTCCTCGCACGGGGCGGGAGCACAGATACGCAGTATTTT
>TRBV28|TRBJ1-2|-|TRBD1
CASREQGGNYGYTF
TGTGCCAGCAGGGAGCAGGGGGGAAACTATGGCTACACCTTC
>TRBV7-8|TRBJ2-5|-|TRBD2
CASSLLSRGSGETQYF
TGTGCCAGCAGCTTATTGTCTCGCGGGAGTGGAGAGACCCAGTACTTC
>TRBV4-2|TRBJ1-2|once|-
CASSQETGRTLLGYTF
TGTGCCAGCAGCCAGGAAACAGGGCGGACTCTATTGGGCTACACCTTC
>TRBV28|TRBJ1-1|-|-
CASSLFGEVDTEAFF
TGTGCCAGCAGTTTATTCGGGGAGGTGGACACTGAAGCTTTCTTT
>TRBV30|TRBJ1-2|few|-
CAWSVGGFGYTF
TGTGCCTGGAGTGTAGGAGGGTTTGGCTACACCTTC
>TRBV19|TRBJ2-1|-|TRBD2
CASSIRLAGPEQFF
TGTGCCAGTAGTATTCGACTAGCGGGGCCAGAGCAGTTCTTC
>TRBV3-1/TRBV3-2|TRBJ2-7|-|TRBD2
CASSWTSGRSEQYF
TGTGCCAGCAGCTGGACTAGCGGGAGAAGCGAGCAGTACTTC
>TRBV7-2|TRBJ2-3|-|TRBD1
CASSLGPRGGADTQYF
TGTGCCAGCAGCTTAGGTCCCAGAGGGGGCGCAGATACGCAGTATTTT
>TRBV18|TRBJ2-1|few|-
CASSRFGGNEQFF
TGTGCCAGCTCCCGGTTCGGGGGCAATGAGCAGTTCTTC
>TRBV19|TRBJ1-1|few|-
CASRLVQGKAFF
TGTGCCAGTAGATTGGTACAGGGCAAAGCTTTCTTT
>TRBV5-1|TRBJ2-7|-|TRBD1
CASSQDRAYEQYF
TGCGCCAGCAGCCAGGACAGGGCCTACGAGCAGTACTTC
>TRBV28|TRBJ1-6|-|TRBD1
CASIWGQGNSPLHF
TGTGCCAGCATTTGGGGACAGGGGAATTCACCCCTCCACTTT
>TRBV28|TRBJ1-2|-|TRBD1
CASTSPQGGRYGYTF
TGTGCCAGCACCTCCCCACAGGGGGGACGCTATGGCTACACCTTC
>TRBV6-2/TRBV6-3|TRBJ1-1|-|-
CASSYLGNTEAFF
TGTGCCAGCAGTTACTTGGGGAACACTGAAGCTTTCTTT
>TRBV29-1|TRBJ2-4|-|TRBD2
CSVLLAGGPKNIQYF
TGCAGCGTCCTACTAGCGGGGGGCCCCAAAAACATTCAGTACTTC
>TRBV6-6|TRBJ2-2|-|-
CASSYQTNTGELFF
TGTGCCAGCAGTTATCAGACCAACACCGGGGAGCTGTTTTTT
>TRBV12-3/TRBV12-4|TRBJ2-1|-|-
CASQDPNGDEQFF
TGTGCCAGTCAGGACCCCAATGGGGATGAGCAGTTCTTC
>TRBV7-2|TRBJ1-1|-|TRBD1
CASSPTGGPYTEAFF
TGTGCCAGCAGCCCGACAGGGGGCCCGTACACTGAAGCTTTCTTT
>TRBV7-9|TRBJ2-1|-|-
CASSLYEGLKVYEQFF
TGTGCCAGCAGCTTATACGAGGGCCTGAAAGTCTATGAGCAGTTCTTC
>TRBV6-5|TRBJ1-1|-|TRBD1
CASSYDREDTEAFF
TGTGCCAGCAGTTACGACAGGGAGGATACTGAAGCTTTCTTT
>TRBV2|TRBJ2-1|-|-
CASSADSSYNEQFF
TGTGCCAGCAGCGCTGACAGCTCCTACAATGAGCAGTTCTTC
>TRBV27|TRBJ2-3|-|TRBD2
CASSFVAGADTQYF
TGTGCCAGCAGTTTCGTAGCGGGAGCAGATACGCAGTATTTT
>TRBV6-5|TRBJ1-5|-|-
CASKLSGDSNQPQHF
TGTGCCAGCAAACTCAGCGGGGATAGCAATCAGCCCCAGCATTTT